The rows below give T cell receptor beta chains drawn from one sample of a study of blood T cell repertoires in COVID-19. Sequencing was performed with immunoSEQ multiplex PCR; in TCRdb, only in-frame clones are kept and a portion is missing. Here the sample spans around 60,000 clones, around four fifths being singletons. Input material: peripheral blood. These receptors originate from a man of 80 years or more with acute or convalescent COVID-19. CDR3s include the opening cysteine and the closing phenylalanine or tryptophan. The D gene is left open where the match is weak. Clone size is shown for a subset of rows, as once, few, many or a class of expanded clone.

V gene	J gene	clone size	CDR3 length	D gene	CDR3 DNA	CDR3 protein
TRBV4-1	TRBJ2-2	-	17	-	TGCGCCAGCAGCCAAGGAGGAAGGGGAGGAAACACCGGGGAGCTGTTTTTT	CASSQGGRGGNTGELFF
TRBV19	TRBJ2-1	-	14	TRBD2	TGTGCCACACAACAGCGGGGGACCTCCAATGAGCAGTTCTTC	CATQQRGTSNEQFF
TRBV10-3	TRBJ1-5	-	16	-	TGTGCCATCAGCCATGGACAACCTAGTGGCAATCAGCCCCAGCATTTT	CAISHGQPSGNQPQHF
TRBV11-3	TRBJ2-1	-	18	-	TGTGCCAGCAGCTTAGAGTTGGCAGCGCCAAGCTCCTACAATGAGCAGTTCTTC	CASSLELAAPSSYNEQFF
TRBV10-3	TRBJ1-2	-	13	TRBD1	TGTGCCATCAGTGAGGAGGGACAGTCTGGCTACACCTTC	CAISEEGQSGYTF
TRBV28	TRBJ1-4	-	12	-	TGTGCCAGCAGTTTATTCGGGGAAAAACTGTTTTTT	CASSLFGEKLFF
TRBV6-5	TRBJ1-1	-	14	-	TGTGCCAGCAGTTATGGACAAAAGAACACTGAAGCTTTCTTT	CASSYGQKNTEAFF
TRBV3-1/TRBV3-2	TRBJ2-6	-	18	TRBD2	TGTGCCAGCAGCCAAGGGAGGCTAGCGGGGTTTGGGGCCAACGTCCTGACTTTC	CASSQGRLAGFGANVLTF
TRBV10-3	TRBJ2-1	-	15	-	TGTGCCATCAGTGGGAGGGGGGGGGCTGGATATGAGCAGTTCTTC	CAISGRGGAGYEQFF
TRBV7-2	TRBJ2-3	-	17	TRBD2	TGTGCCAGCAGCTTAGGTTGGACTAGCGGGAACACAGATACGCAGTATTTT	CASSLGWTSGNTDTQYF
TRBV5-1	TRBJ1-1	-	14	TRBD1	TGCGCCAGCAGCTCGGGACAGGGAAACACTGAAGCTTTCTTT	CASSSGQGNTEAFF
TRBV7-6	TRBJ1-5	-	14	-	TGTGCCAGCAGCTCAAGCGGGGGGAATCAGCCCCAGCATTTT	CASSSSGGNQPQHF
TRBV6-5	TRBJ2-5	once	15	TRBD2	TGTGCCAGCTTTGAGCGGGGGGCCCCTCAAGAGACCCAGTACTTC	CASFERGAPQETQYF
TRBV10-1	TRBJ2-1	-	17	TRBD2	TGCGCCAGCAGTGAGGATCTAGCGGGGGGGCCTAAAGATGAGCAGTTCTTC	CASSEDLAGGPKDEQFF
TRBV5-1	TRBJ2-5	-	14	TRBD1	TGCGCCAGCAGCCCGCGGACAGGGGAAGAGACCCAGTACTTC	CASSPRTGEETQYF
TRBV5-4	TRBJ2-2	-	17	TRBD2	TGTGCCAGCAGCCCGGGGACTAGCGGGGGATGGACCGGGGAGCTGTTTTTT	CASSPGTSGGWTGELFF
TRBV5-1	TRBJ1-1	-	13	TRBD1	TGCGCCAGCAGTCCGAGGACAGGGACGACAGCTTTCTTT	CASSPRTGTTAFF
TRBV5-5	TRBJ1-2	few	16	TRBD1	TGTGCCAGCACCGTGATCCTCGGGACAGGGGGCAGAGGCTACACCTTC	CASTVILGTGGRGYTF